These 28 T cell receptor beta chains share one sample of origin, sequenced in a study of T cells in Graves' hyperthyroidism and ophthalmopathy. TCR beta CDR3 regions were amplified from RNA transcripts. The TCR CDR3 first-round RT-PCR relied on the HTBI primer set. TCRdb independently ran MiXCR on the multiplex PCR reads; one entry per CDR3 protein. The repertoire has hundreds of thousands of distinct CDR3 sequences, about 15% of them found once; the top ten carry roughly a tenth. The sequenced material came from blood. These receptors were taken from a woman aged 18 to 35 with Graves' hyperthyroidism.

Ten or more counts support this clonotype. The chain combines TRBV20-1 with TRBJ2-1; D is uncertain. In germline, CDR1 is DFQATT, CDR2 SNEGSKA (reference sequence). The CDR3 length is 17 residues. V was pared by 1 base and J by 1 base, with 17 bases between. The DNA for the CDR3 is TGCAGTGCTAGAGGGGCTGTGGCTAGGGTTTCCTACAATGAGCAGTTCTTC. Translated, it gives CSARGAVARVSYNEQFF.

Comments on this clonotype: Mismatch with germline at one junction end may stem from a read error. This CDR3 is CSARDRPPREIQYF. Here the CDR3 DNA reads TGCAGTGCTAGAGATAGGCCACCCAGGGAGATCCAGTACTTC. The J gene is TRBJ2-5, the V gene TRBV20-1; perhaps D is TRBD1 or TRBD2 (5 bases each). The CDR3 runs to 14 residues. CDR1 is DFQATT and CDR2 is SNEGSKA in the germline V gene (reference sequence).

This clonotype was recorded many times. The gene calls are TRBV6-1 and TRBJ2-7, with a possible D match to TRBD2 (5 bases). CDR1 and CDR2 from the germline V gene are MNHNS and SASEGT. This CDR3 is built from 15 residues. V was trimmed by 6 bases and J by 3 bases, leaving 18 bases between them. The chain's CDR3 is CASRGDGPGGYEQYF. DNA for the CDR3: TGTGCCAGCAGAGGCGACGGTCCAGGAGGCTACGAGCAGTACTTC.

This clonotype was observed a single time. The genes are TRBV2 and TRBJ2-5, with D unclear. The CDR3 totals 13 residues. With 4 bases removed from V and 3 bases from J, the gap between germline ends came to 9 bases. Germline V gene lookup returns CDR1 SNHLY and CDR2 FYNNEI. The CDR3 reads CASSGVEKETQYF. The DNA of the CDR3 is TGTGCCAGCAGTGGGGTGGAGAAAGAGACCCAGTACTTC.

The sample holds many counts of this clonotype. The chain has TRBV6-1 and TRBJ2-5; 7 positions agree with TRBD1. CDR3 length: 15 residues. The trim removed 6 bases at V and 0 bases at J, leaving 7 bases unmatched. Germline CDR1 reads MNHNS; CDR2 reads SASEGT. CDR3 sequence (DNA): TGTGCCAGCAGAAATCTGGGGACAGACCAAGAGACCCAGTACTTC. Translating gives CASRNLGTDQETQYF.

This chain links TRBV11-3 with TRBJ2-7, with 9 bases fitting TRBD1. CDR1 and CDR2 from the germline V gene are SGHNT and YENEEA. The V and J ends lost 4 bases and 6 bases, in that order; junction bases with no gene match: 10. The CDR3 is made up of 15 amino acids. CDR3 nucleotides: TGTGCCAGCAGCTCAACGGGACAGGGTAGTGGCGAGCAGTACTTC. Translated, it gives CASSSTGQGSGEQYF.

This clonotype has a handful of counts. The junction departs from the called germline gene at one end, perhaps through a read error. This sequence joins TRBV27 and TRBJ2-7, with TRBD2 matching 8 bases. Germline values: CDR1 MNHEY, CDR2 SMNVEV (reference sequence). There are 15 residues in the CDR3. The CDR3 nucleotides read TGTGCCAGCAGTTTACTAGCGGGCATCTCCTACGGGCAGTACTTC. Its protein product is CASSLLAGISYGQYF.

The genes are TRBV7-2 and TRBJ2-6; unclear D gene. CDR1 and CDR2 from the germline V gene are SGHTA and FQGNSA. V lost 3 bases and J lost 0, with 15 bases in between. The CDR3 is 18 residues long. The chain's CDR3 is CASSFAPKRLSGANVLTF. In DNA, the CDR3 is TGTGCCAGCAGCTTTGCGCCTAAGCGTCTCTCTGGGGCCAACGTCCTGACTTTC. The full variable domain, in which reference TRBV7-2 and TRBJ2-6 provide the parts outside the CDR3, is GAGVSQSPSNKVTEKGKDVELRCDPISGHTALYWYRQSLGQGLEFLIYFQGNSAPDKSGLPSDRFSAERTGGSVSTLTIQRTQQEDSAVYLCASSFAPKRLSGANVLTFGAGSRLTVL.

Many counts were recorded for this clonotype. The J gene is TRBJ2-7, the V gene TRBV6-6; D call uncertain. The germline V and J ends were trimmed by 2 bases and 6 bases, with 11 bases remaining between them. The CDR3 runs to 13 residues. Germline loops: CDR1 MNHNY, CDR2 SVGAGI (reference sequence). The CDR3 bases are TGTGCCAGCAGTTACCCCGGATCCGTCGAGCAGTACTTC. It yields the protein CASSYPGSVEQYF.

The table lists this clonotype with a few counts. The chain's CDR3 is CASSLGGLSMNTEAFF. The CDR3 DNA sequence: TGTGCCAGCAGTTTGGGGGGTCTATCCATGAACACTGAAGCTTTCTTT. V usage is TRBV27 and J usage is TRBJ1-1; perhaps TRBD1 as D (5 bases). The V end lost 3 bases, the J end lost 0 bases, and 14 bases lay between the germline ends. Germline V gene lookup returns CDR1 MNHEY and CDR2 SMNVEV (reference sequence). The CDR3 length is 16 residues.

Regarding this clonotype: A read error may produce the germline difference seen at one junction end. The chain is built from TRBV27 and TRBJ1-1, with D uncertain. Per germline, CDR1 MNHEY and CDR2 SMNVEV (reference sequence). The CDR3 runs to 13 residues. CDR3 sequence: CASSWNWNAEAFF. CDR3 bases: TGTGCCAGCAGTTGGAACTGGAACGCTGAAGCTTTCTTT.

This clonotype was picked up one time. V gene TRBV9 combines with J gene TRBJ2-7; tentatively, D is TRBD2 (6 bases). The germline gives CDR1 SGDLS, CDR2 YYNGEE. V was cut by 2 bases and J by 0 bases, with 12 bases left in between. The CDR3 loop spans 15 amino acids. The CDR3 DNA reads TGTGCCAGCAGCGTTCTAGCGCATAGCTCCTACGAGCAGTACTTC. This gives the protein CASSVLAHSSYEQYF.

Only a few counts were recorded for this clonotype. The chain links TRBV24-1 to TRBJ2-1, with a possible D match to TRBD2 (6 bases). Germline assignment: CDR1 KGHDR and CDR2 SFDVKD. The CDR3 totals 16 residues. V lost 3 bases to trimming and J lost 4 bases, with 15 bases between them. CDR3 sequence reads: CATSDPRDGRYNEQFF. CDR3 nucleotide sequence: TGTGCCACCAGTGATCCCCGGGACGGGAGATACAATGAGCAGTTCTTC.

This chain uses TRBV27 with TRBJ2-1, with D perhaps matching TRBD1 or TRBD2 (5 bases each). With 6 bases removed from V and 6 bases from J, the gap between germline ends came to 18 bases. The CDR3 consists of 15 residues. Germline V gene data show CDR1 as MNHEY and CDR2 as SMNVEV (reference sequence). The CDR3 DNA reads TGTGCCAGCAGATCCGGGGCCCGTCGCAGCAATGAGCAGTTCTTC. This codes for CASRSGARRSNEQFF.

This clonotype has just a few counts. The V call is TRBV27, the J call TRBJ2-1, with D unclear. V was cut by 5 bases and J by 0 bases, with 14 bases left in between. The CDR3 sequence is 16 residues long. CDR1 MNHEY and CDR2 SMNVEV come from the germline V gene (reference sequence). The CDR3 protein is CASSTPTESSYNEQFF. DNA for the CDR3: TGTGCCAGCAGTACGCCGACGGAAAGCTCCTACAATGAGCAGTTCTTC.

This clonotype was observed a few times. DNA of the CDR3: TGTGCCAGCAGCCAAGATCTTACTATCGGGGTGGTAGAGCAGTTCTTC. Amino acids: CASSQDLTIGVVEQFF. V usage is TRBV4-2 and J usage is TRBJ2-1; D is perhaps TRBD2 (5 bases). CDR1 is LGHNA and CDR2 is YNFKEQ in the germline V gene. Trimming shortened V by 0 bases and J by 10 bases, and 19 bases separated the two germline ends. This CDR3 has 16 residues.

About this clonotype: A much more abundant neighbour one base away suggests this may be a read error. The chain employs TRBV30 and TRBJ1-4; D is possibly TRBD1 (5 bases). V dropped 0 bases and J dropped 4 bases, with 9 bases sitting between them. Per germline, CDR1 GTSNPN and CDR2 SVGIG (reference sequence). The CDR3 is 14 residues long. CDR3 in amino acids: CAWSVWGFNEKLFF. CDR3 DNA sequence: TGTGCCTGGAGTGTATGGGGCTTTAATGAAAAACTGTTTTTT.

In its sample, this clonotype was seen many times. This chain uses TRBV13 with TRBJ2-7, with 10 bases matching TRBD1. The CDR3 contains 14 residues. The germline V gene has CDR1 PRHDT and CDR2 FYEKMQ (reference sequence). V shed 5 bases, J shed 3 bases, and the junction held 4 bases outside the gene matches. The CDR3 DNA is TGTGCCAGCAGCCTTCGGACAGGGGGCTACGAGCAGTACTTC. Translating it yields CASSLRTGGYEQYF.

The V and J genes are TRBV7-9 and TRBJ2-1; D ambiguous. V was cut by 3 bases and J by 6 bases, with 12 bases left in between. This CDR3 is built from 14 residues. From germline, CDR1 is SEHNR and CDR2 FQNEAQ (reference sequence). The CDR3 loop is CASSFKFLGNEQFF. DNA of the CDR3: TGTGCCAGCAGCTTTAAATTCTTAGGCAATGAGCAGTTCTTC.

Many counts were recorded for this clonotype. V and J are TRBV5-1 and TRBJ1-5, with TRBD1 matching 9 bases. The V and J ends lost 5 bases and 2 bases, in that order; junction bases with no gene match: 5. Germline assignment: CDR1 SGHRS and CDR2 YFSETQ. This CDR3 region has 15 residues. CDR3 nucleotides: TGCGCCAGCAGGAAGACAGGGGGAGGCAATCAGCCCCAGCATTTT. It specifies CASRKTGGGNQPQHF. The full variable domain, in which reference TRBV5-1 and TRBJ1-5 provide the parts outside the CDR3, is KAGVTQTPRYLIKTRGQQVTLSCSPISGHRSVSWYQQTPGQGLQFLFEYFSETQRNKGNFPGRFSGRQFSNSRSEMNVSTLELGDSALYLCASRKTGGGNQPQHFGDGTRLSIL.

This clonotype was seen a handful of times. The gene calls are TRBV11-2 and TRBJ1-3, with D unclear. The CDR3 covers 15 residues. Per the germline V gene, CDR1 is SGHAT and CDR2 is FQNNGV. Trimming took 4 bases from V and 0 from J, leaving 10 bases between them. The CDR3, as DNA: TGTGCCAGCAGCTCACTCCGGACCTCTGGAAACACCATATATTTT. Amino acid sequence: CASSSLRTSGNTIYF.

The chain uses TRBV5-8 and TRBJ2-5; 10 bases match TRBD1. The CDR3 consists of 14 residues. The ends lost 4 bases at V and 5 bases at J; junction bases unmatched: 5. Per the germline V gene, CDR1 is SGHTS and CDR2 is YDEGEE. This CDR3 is CASSLGQGLETQYF. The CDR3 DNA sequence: TGTGCCAGCAGCCTGGGACAGGGGCTCGAGACCCAGTACTTC.

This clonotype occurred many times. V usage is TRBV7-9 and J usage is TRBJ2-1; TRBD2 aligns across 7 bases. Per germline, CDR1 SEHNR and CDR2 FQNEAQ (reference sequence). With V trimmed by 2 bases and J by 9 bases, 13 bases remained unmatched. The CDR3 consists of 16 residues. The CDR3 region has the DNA TGTGCCAGCAGCTTAACTGGGGCGGGAGCATCGGGTGAGCAGTTCTTC. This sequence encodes CASSLTGAGASGEQFF.

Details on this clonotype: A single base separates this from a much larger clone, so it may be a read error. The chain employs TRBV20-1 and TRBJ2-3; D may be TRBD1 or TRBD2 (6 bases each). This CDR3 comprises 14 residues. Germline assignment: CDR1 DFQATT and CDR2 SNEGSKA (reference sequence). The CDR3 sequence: CIARLGGRTDTQYF. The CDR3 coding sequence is TGCATTGCTAGATTGGGGGGCCGCACAGATACGCAGTATTTT.

CDR3 coding DNA: TGCAGTGCTCGGACAGGGACCGGGGAGCTGTTTTTT. Protein: CSARTGTGELFF. This chain links TRBV20-1 with TRBJ2-2; 8 bases are a match to TRBD1. Per germline, CDR1 DFQATT and CDR2 SNEGSKA (reference sequence). J gave up 5 bases and V 5 bases, and 1 base lay outside the gene matches. The length of the CDR3 is 12 residues.

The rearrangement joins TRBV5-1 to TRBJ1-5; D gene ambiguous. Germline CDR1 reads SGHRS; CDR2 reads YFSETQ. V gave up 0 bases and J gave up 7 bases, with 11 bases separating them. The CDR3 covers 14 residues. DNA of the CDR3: TGCGCCAGCAGCTTGGATGTGGGGTACCAGCCCCAGCATTTT. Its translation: CASSLDVGYQPQHF.

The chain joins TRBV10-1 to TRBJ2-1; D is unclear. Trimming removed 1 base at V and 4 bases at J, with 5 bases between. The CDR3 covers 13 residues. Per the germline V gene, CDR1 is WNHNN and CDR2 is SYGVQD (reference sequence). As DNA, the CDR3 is TGCGCCAGCAGTGAGTTTGGATACAATGAGCAGTTCTTC. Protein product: CASSEFGYNEQFF.

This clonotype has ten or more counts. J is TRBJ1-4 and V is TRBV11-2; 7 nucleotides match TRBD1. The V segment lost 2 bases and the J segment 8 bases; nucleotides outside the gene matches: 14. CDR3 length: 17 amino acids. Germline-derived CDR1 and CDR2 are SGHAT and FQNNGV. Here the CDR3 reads CASSLYVGTDVYEKLFF. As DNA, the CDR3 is TGTGCCAGCAGCTTATATGTGGGGACAGACGTTTACGAAAAACTGTTTTTT.